This TCR beta chain was retrieved from a study of tumor and adjacent non-tumor tissue in lung cancer. Across the study: There were approximately twelve adenocarcinoma, a couple of squamous cell carcinoma and 1 small cell lung cancer cases.

The template was RNA from unsorted bulk tissue. This clonotype was seen only a few times. CDR3 length equals 15 residues. Trimming pared 7 bases from V and 1 base from J, leaving 16 bases between. The germline V gene encodes CDR1 MNHNS and CDR2 SASEGT. TCRbeta libraries were built with three rounds of nested PCR, modified from ARM-PCR. TCRdb fed the multiplex PCR reads into MiXCR, producing one record per CDR3 protein. The sample contains about 200,000 distinct CDR3 sequences, around 70% of which appear only once. V is TRBV6-1 and J is TRBJ1-1; D not certain. This TCR came from a man in his 60s with non-small cell lung cancer. The sample taken for sequencing was lung tumor tissue. The CDR3 is CASIPSPGWNTEAFF. The CDR3 DNA reads TGTGCCAGCATCCCCAGCCCAGGCTGGAACACTGAAGCTTTCTTT.